The clone carrying this T cell receptor (beta chain) was counted once. This sample was taken from a study of blood T cell repertoires in COVID-19. Overall study: Sites across the United States, Italy and Spain contributed samples from acute and convalescent COVID-19. T cells, B-cell-depleted T cells, or PBMCs provided the cDNA or gDNA that served as material.

Under the authors' procedure: Nucleated cell counts were estimated from reference gene primer amplification. Some clones are missing from TCRdb's copy, which holds only in-frame ones; the method was immunoSEQ multiplex PCR. V and J calls and clone size come straight from that table; D and trimming were deduced from the DNA. The top ten hold roughly 13% of the sample, which has 150,000 or so clones, approximately 82% seen once. This CDR3 region has 14 residues. Germline V gene lookup returns CDR1 WNHNN and CDR2 SYGVQD (reference sequence). Losses at the gene ends were 3 bases for V and 5 bases for J; bases not matched to a gene: 6.

The sample was peripheral blood. The rearrangement uses TRBV10-1 and TRBJ2-7; 8 nucleotides agree with TRBD2. This TCR was recovered from a man between 65 and 85 years old who had recovered from COVID-19. CDR3 coding DNA: TGCGCCAGCAGTGATGCGGGAGGCCCGGACGAGCAGTACTTC. Residues: CASSDAGGPDEQYF.